Sequencing of this T cell receptor (beta chain) was carried out in a study of T-cell memory formation after mild COVID-19. From the 5' RACE reads, TCRdb called clonotypes with MiXCR, one entry per CDR3 protein. Of over 130,000 distinct CDR3 sequences in the sample, roughly 13% were seen once. The CDR3 totals 15 residues. V was shortened by 4 bases and J by 3 bases, with 15 bases between the two germline ends. CDR1 LGHDT and CDR2 YNNKEL come from the germline V gene (reference sequence). This chain connects TRBV3-1 to TRBJ1-2, with D maybe TRBD1 (5 bases). The TCR originated in an adult woman who had mild COVID-19 (a few samples of this study predate the infection). Cell type and time point are not known. The sequenced sample was PBMCs or a T cell subset sorted from them (not recorded which). The chain's CDR3 is CASSPEGRLYYGYTF. The CDR3 nucleotides are TGTGCCAGCAGCCCTGAGGGACGGCTATACTATGGCTACACCTTC.